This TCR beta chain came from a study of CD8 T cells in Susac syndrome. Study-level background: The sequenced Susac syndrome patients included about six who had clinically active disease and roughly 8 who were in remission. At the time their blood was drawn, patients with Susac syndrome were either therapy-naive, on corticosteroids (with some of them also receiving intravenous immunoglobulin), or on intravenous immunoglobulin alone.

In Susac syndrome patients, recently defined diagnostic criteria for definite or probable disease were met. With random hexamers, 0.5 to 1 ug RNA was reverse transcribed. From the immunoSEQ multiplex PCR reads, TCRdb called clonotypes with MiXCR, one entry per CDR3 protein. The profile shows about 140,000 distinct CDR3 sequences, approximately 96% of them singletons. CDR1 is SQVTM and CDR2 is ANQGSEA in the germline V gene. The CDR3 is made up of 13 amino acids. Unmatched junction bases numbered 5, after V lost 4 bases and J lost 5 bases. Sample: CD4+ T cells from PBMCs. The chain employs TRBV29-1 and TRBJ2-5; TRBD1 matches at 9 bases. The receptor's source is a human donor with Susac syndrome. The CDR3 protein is CSVGDRVRETQYF. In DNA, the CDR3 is TGCAGCGTTGGGGACAGGGTTCGGGAGACCCAGTACTTC. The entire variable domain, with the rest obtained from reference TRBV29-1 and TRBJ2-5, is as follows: SAVISQKPSRDICQRGTSLTIQCQVDSQVTMMFWYRQQPGQSLTLIATANQGSEATYESGFVIDKFPISRPNLTFSTLTVSNMSPEDSSIYLCSVGDRVRETQYFGPGTRLLVL.